These 8 T cell receptor beta chains were sequenced from one sample in a study of T-cell memory formation after mild COVID-19. A single record per CDR3 protein comes from TCRdb applying MiXCR to the 5' RACE reads. Of more than 300,000 distinct CDR3 sequences detected, 13% to 15% appear once; the ten largest clones hold 20% to 25%. Sample: PBMCs or a T cell subset sorted from them (not recorded which). The receptors stem from a young man who had mild COVID-19 (a few samples of this study predate the infection). Cell type and time point are not known.

Many counts were recorded for this clonotype. The chain carries TRBV7-2 and TRBJ1-3, with TRBD1 identical over 9 bases. Germline CDR1 is SGHTA and CDR2 is FQGNSA. J gave up 7 bases and V 8 bases, and 12 bases lay outside the gene matches. This CDR3 comprises 15 residues. Written as DNA, the CDR3 is TGTGCCAGCGGCCGTACCGGGACAGGGCCCAACACCATATATTTT. As protein: CASGRTGTGPNTIYF.

This clonotype has at least ten counts. V and J are TRBV4-2 and TRBJ2-1; D may be TRBD2 (5 bases). The CDR3 has 13 residues. Trimming shortened V by 5 bases and J by 6 bases, and 11 bases separated the two germline ends. CDR1 is LGHNA, CDR2 YNFKEQ, per germline. This CDR3 reads CASSGKGSNEQFF. CDR3 in DNA: TGTGCCAGCAGCGGTAAAGGGAGCAATGAGCAGTTCTTC.

In this sample, this clonotype turned up a few times. The V call is TRBV4-3, the J call TRBJ1-2; D unclear. The CDR3 extends over 15 amino acids. CDR1 and CDR2 (germline): LGHNA, YSLEER. The V and J ends lost 0 bases and 4 bases respectively, with 12 bases between them. The CDR3 nucleotides read TGCGCCAGCAGCCAAGAAACGGCCGCGGCCTATGGCTACACCTTC. This translates into CASSQETAAAYGYTF.

This clonotype came up a few times. J is TRBJ2-5 and V is TRBV3-1; D not certain. The CDR3 loop spans 15 amino acids. Trimming left V 6 bases short and J 2 bases short, with 16 bases between. CDR1 is LGHDT and CDR2 is YNNKEL in the germline V gene (reference sequence). CDR3 nucleotides: TGTGCCAGCAGGGGTGGTTTAACTCTTCAAGAGACCCAGTACTTC. Its protein is CASRGGLTLQETQYF.

In this sample, this clonotype turned up a few times. J is TRBJ2-1 and V is TRBV7-2, with a tentative D call TRBD2 (7 bases). Germline assignment: CDR1 SGHTA and CDR2 FQGNSA. The CDR3 is 16 residues long. Trimming pared 5 bases from V and 0 bases from J, leaving 14 bases between. In DNA form, the CDR3 reads TGTGCCAGCAGCCTCAACGGGGGGCGCTCCTACAATGAGCAGTTCTTC. This encodes CASSLNGGRSYNEQFF.

The V and J genes are TRBV5-5 and TRBJ2-5; 13 bases agree with TRBD2. The germline CDR1 and CDR2 sequences are SGHKS and YYEKEE (reference sequence). This CDR3 contains 18 residues. The junction had 9 bases not matched to a gene; V was cut back by 1 base and J by 3 bases. CDR3 nucleotides: TGTGCCAGCAGCTTGCCAAATACGGGGACTAGCGGGAAAGAGACCCAGTACTTC. It translates to CASSLPNTGTSGKETQYF.

This sequence joins TRBV12-3 or TRBV12-4 and TRBJ2-5; TRBD1 might be the D (6 bases). CDR3 length equals 14 residues. The V gene lost 7 bases and the J gene lost 2 bases, with 14 bases spanning the gap. The CDR3 coding sequence is TGTGCCAGCAACCGCGAGGGGGAACAAGAGACCCAGTACTTC. This encodes CASNREGEQETQYF.

The chain is built from TRBV6-2 or TRBV6-3 and TRBJ1-1; D not resolved. The CDR3 loop spans 12 amino acids. The V gene's germline CDR1 is MNHEY and CDR2 SVGEGT. V dropped 4 bases and J dropped 6 bases, with 9 bases sitting between them. CDR3 sequence: CASSSGGPEAFF. Written as DNA, the CDR3 is TGTGCCAGCAGTTCGGGTGGCCCTGAAGCTTTCTTT.